Shown below are 27 T cell receptor beta chains from a single sample sequenced in a study of cytomegalovirus exposure and HLA in healthy donors. The data were produced by immunoSEQ multiplex PCR, yet TCRdb's version contains in-frame clones alone and is incomplete. The data show tens of thousands of clones, 94% seen once. Sequenced: PBMCs. These TCRs come from a man aged 18 to 30 in good health and CMV-seropositive.

The rearrangement joins TRBV18 to TRBJ2-5; weak D call: TRBD1 (5 bases). This CDR3 contains 17 residues. Trimming left V 0 bases short and J 3 bases short, with 17 bases between. Germline assignment: CDR1 KGHSH and CDR2 LQKENI. The CDR3 nucleotides are TGTGCCAGCTCACCACCGGGTAGAAGGGCGACAGAAGAGACCCAGTACTTC. It yields the protein CASSPPGRRATEETQYF. Full variable domain (missing parts from reference TRBV18 and TRBJ2-5): NAGVMQNPRHLVRRRGQEARLRCSPMKGHSHVYWYRQLPEEGLKFMVYLQKENIIDESGMPKERFSAEFPKEGPSILRIQQVVRGDSAAYFCASSPPGRRATEETQYFGPGTRLLVL.

This chain links TRBV28 with TRBJ2-1, with D maybe TRBD1 (5 bases). CDR3 length: 15 amino acids. V was trimmed by 2 bases and J by 4 bases, leaving 12 bases between them. CDR1 MDHEN and CDR2 SYDVKM come from the germline V gene. CDR3 bases: TGTGCCAGCAGTTTACCTTCTACAGGTTACAATGAGCAGTTCTTC. Residues: CASSLPSTGYNEQFF.

The V call is TRBV21-1, the J call TRBJ2-7; the table's D call of TRBD1 was not tested on the DNA. TRBV21-1 is a pseudogene locus. This CDR3 spans 15 amino acids. CDR3 sequence reads: CASSKVRGRGHEQYF. For the CDR3, the DNA is TGTGCCAGCAGCAAAGTGAGGGGGCGCGGCCACGAGCAGTACTTC.

This rearrangement joins TRBV19 to TRBJ1-4; TRBD1 aligns across 7 bases. CDR3 length: 16 residues. CDR1 LNHDA and CDR2 SQIVND come from the germline V gene (reference sequence). V dropped 3 bases and J dropped 7; count of bases not matched to a gene: 11. Here the CDR3 reads CASSMISRGLGEKLFF. The CDR3 coding sequence is TGTGCCAGTAGTATGATCTCTAGGGGGCTCGGTGAAAAACTGTTTTTT.

This chain joins TRBV6-5 and TRBJ2-7; D remains unclear. V was pared by 2 bases and J by 1 base, with 6 bases between. The CDR3 covers 13 residues. The germline gives CDR1 MNHEY, CDR2 SVGAGI. The CDR3 nucleotides are TGTGCCAGCAGTTACGAGGATTCCTACGAGCAGTACTTC. This sequence encodes CASSYEDSYEQYF.

This clone rates as medium-sized. This rearrangement joins TRBV25-1 to TRBJ2-2, with D perhaps TRBD2 (7 bases). The CDR3 spans 16 residues. V gave up 4 bases and J gave up 5 bases, with 17 bases separating them. Germline CDR1 is MGHDK and CDR2 is SYGVNS. The CDR3 here is CASSALGGRDTGELFF. Here the CDR3 DNA reads TGTGCCAGCAGTGCACTCGGGGGGCGGGATACCGGGGAGCTGTTTTTT.

The chain carries TRBV9 and TRBJ1-2; unclear D gene. The CDR3 contains 15 residues. Between the trimmed V and J ends, which lost 4 bases and 1 base, there was a span of 14 bases. The germline CDR1 and CDR2 sequences are SGDLS and YYNGEE. The CDR3 loop reads CASSPLYGFNYGYTF. The CDR3 nucleotides are TGTGCCAGCAGCCCCTTATACGGGTTTAACTATGGCTACACCTTC.

This rearrangement joins TRBV5-1 to TRBJ2-3; 8 nucleotides align to TRBD2. The CDR3 loop spans 12 amino acids. V was pared by 5 bases and J by 15 bases, with 11 bases of the junction left unmatched. From germline, CDR1 is SGHRS and CDR2 YFSETQ. DNA for the CDR3: TGCGCCAGCAGTCGTGGACTAGCAAGTTATTATTTT. Amino acid sequence: CASSRGLASYYF.

The V call is TRBV9, the J call TRBJ2-5, with 9 bases that match TRBD2. The CDR3 extends over 15 amino acids. Germline CDR1 SGDLS, CDR2 YYNGEE. V trimming: 0 bases; J trimming: 3 bases; junction bases outside the gene matches: 3. CDR3 sequence reads: CASSVGLAGEETQYF. CDR3 DNA sequence: TGTGCCAGCAGCGTAGGATTAGCGGGAGAAGAGACCCAGTACTTC.

The chain has TRBV11-2 and TRBJ2-7; TRBD2 aligns across 12 bases. V trimming: 5 bases; J trimming: 2 bases; junction bases outside the gene matches: 7. The CDR3 runs to 16 residues. The germline V gene encodes CDR1 SGHAT and CDR2 FQNNGV. The CDR3 is CASSLWTSGKTYEQYF. CDR3 DNA: TGTGCCAGCAGCCTCTGGACTAGCGGGAAGACCTACGAGCAGTACTTC.

The chain couples TRBV28 to TRBJ1-1; 11 nucleotides agree with TRBD1. Germline V gene sequence: CDR1 MDHEN, CDR2 SYDVKM. Losses at the gene ends were 4 bases for V and 9 bases for J; bases not matched to a gene: 4. The CDR3 sequence is 13 residues long. In nucleotides, the CDR3 is TGTGCCAGCAGTTCCGGACAGGGGGCCAAAGCTTTCTTT. It yields the protein CASSSGQGAKAFF.

This chain connects TRBV28 to TRBJ2-7; weak D call: TRBD1 (5 bases). The V end lost 2 bases, the J end lost 4 bases, and 6 bases lay between the germline ends. Germline values: CDR1 MDHEN, CDR2 SYDVKM. This CDR3 is 12 amino acids long. The CDR3, as DNA: TGTGCCAGCAGTTTAAAGGGGTACGAGCAGTACTTC. It translates to CASSLKGYEQYF.

V is TRBV28 and J is TRBJ1-2, with 10 positions matching TRBD1. The CDR3 sequence is 14 residues long. J was trimmed by 6 bases and V by 5 bases; bases with no gene match: 6. CDR1 and CDR2 from the germline V gene are MDHEN and SYDVKM. The CDR3 DNA reads as TGTGCCAGCAGTCCAAGACAGGGGGCTAATGGCTACACCTTC. Amino acids: CASSPRQGANGYTF.

The V call is TRBV7-8, the J call TRBJ1-4, with D perhaps TRBD1 (6 bases). This CDR3 has 11 amino acids. Trimming took off 5 bases at V and 16 bases at J, with 14 bases between the two ends. Germline-derived CDR1 and CDR2 are SGHVS and FQNEAQ. The CDR3 loop is CASSVDSFQFF. In DNA form, the CDR3 reads TGTGCCAGCAGCGTGGACAGTTTTCAGTTTTTT.

The rearrangement joins TRBV5-1 to TRBJ2-7, with a tentative D call TRBD1 (5 bases). CDR1 SGHRS and CDR2 YFSETQ come from the germline V gene. The CDR3 has 18 amino acids. V was trimmed by 2 bases and J by 1 base, leaving 22 bases between them. The CDR3 DNA is TGCGCCAGCAGCTTAGGAGCAGGGATCCTACGAAAATCCTACGAGCAGTACTTC. The encoded protein is CASSLGAGILRKSYEQYF.

The chain carries TRBV2 and TRBJ2-7; 10 bases match TRBD1. The J segment lost 3 bases and the V segment lost 8 bases, leaving 13 bases of the junction unmatched. The CDR3 runs to 16 residues. Germline V gene sequence: CDR1 SNHLY, CDR2 FYNNEI. CDR3 coding DNA: TGTGCCAGCCGACTAAATAGACAGGGGGCAGACTACGAGCAGTACTTC. Translating gives CASRLNRQGADYEQYF.

This rearrangement joins TRBV6-1 to TRBJ1-1; 7 nucleotides agree with TRBD1. Germline CDR1 MNHNS, CDR2 SASEGT. This CDR3 comprises 17 residues. V shed 2 bases and J 3 bases; nucleotides not matched to a gene: 12. CDR3: CASSESFPGQADTEAFF. In nucleotides, the CDR3 is TGTGCCAGCAGTGAAAGTTTCCCTGGACAGGCCGACACTGAAGCTTTCTTT.

The V call is TRBV5-1, the J call TRBJ2-1, with D perhaps matching TRBD1 (5 bases). V gave up 4 bases and J gave up 8 bases, with 16 bases separating them. The CDR3 is 14 amino acids. Germline CDR1 and CDR2: SGHRS and YFSETQ. CDR3 amino acids: CASSPDSARDEQFF. The CDR3 DNA follows: TGCGCCAGCAGCCCAGACAGCGCCCGGGATGAGCAGTTCTTC.

The CDR3 bases are TGTGCCAGCGGAGCGGGAGCCCAAGGCAAGCAGTACTTC. It encodes CASGAGAQGKQYF. This chain connects TRBV13 to TRBJ2-7, with 8 positions matching TRBD2. Germline V gene sequence: CDR1 PRHDT, CDR2 FYEKMQ (reference sequence). The CDR3 has 13 residues. The J segment lost 8 bases and the V segment lost 8 bases, leaving 11 bases of the junction unmatched.

The CDR3 spells CASSQRTGASMSGYEQYF. CDR3 bases: TGTGCCAGCAGCCAAAGGACAGGAGCGTCGATGAGTGGGTACGAGCAGTACTTC. The chain recombines TRBV7-2 with TRBJ2-7, with 7 bases aligning to TRBD1. The CDR3 extends over 18 amino acids. Germline lookup yields CDR1 SGHTA and CDR2 FQGNSA. V gave up 5 bases and J gave up 4 bases; unmatched junction bases: 20.

Concerning this clone itself: A much larger clone lies a single base off, so this may be a read error. The chain carries TRBV6-1 and TRBJ2-3, with 7 bases matching TRBD2. Per the germline V gene, CDR1 is MNHNS and CDR2 is SASEGT. The CDR3 is made up of 15 amino acids. V trimming: 1 base; J trimming: 0 bases; junction bases outside the gene matches: 1. CDR3 protein: CASSEGSGSTDTQYF. The CDR3 DNA reads as TGTGCCAGCAGTGAAGGTAGCGGGAGCACAGATACGCAGTATTTT.

The chain joins TRBV21-1 to TRBJ1-2; the listed D gene, TRBD1, was not tested against the DNA. TRBV21-1 is designated a pseudogene. The CDR3 contains 17 residues. The CDR3 DNA reads as TGTGCCAGCAGCAAAAGACACGCGAGATTTTATAACTATGGCTACACCTTC. Translated: CASSKRHARFYNYGYTF.

This clone appeared once. The chain employs TRBV19 and TRBJ1-3; D remains ambiguous. Germline V gene data show CDR1 as LNHDA and CDR2 as SQIVND (reference sequence). The CDR3 sequence is 13 residues long. Trimming removed 6 bases from V and 0 bases from J, with 6 bases in between. This CDR3 is CASRPSSGNTIYF. The CDR3 DNA reads TGTGCCAGTAGACCTAGCTCTGGAAACACCATATATTTT. Filled out from reference TRBV19 and TRBJ1-3, the complete variable domain reads DGGITQSPKYLFRKEGQNVTLSCEQNLNHDAMYWYRQDPGQGLRLIYYSQIVNDFQKGDIAEGYSVSREKKESFPLTVTSAQKNPTAFYLCASRPSSGNTIYFGEGSWLTVV.

This chain connects TRBV11-3 to TRBJ2-4; D possibly corresponds to TRBD2 (7 bases). Trimming cost V 0 bases and J 2 bases, with 17 bases left between them. CDR1 and CDR2 (germline): SGHNT, YENEEA. The CDR3 has 18 residues. CDR3 bases: TGTGCCAGCAGCTTAGAAAGGGGGGGTTTGGCTCCCAAAAACATTCAGTACTTC. Protein: CASSLERGGLAPKNIQYF.

This sequence joins TRBV9 and TRBJ2-1; 9 bases map to TRBD2. Unmatched junction bases numbered 4, after V lost 0 bases and J lost 6 bases. Germline V gives CDR1 SGDLS, CDR2 YYNGEE. The CDR3 loop spans 15 amino acids. The CDR3 protein is CASSVGSGSSNEQFF. The CDR3 DNA is TGTGCCAGCAGCGTAGGTAGCGGGAGTAGCAATGAGCAGTTCTTC.

The chain uses TRBV18 and TRBJ2-1; possible D gene TRBD1, 6 bases. The CDR3 length is 13 residues. V lost 3 bases and J lost 7, with 10 bases in between. Per germline, CDR1 KGHSH and CDR2 LQKENI. This CDR3 is CASSPLQGNEQFF. The CDR3 DNA follows: TGTGCCAGCTCACCCCTACAGGGAAATGAGCAGTTCTTC.

The chain links TRBV30 to TRBJ2-1, with D maybe TRBD1 (5 bases). Germline lookup yields CDR1 GTSNPN and CDR2 SVGIG (reference sequence). The CDR3 is 11 amino acids. V lost 4 bases, J lost 11 bases, and 12 bases lay in between. CDR3 coding DNA: TGTGCCTGGAACGCTAGGGGAAAGCAGTTCTTC. This sequence encodes CAWNARGKQFF.